Listed below are T cell receptor beta chains from one sample, sequenced in a study of CD8 T cells in Susac syndrome. TCRdb redid the calling of the immunoSEQ multiplex PCR reads with MiXCR, one entry per CDR3 protein. The sample has around 280,000 distinct CDR3 sequences; under 95% are singletons. The specimen was CD4+ T cells from PBMCs. These receptors originate from a human donor with multiple sclerosis. Each CDR3 is given with its conserved first and last residue. Expanded clones get a size class; other rows say once, few or many, or leave the size out.

CDR3aa	len	j_gene	v_gene	abundance
CASSGRTNEKLFF	13	TRBJ1-4	TRBV5-5	-
CASSLEPGFPETQYF	15	TRBJ2-5	TRBV7-2	-
CASNSGGANEQFF	13	TRBJ2-1	TRBV2	-
CASSPEPSLDINQPQHF	17	TRBJ1-5	TRBV7-9	-
CASSLAGVAGNEQFF	15	TRBJ2-1	TRBV5-1	once
CASSATVRNTIYF	13	TRBJ1-3	TRBV12-3/TRBV12-4	-
CASSLARGSHAFF	13	TRBJ1-1	TRBV7-2	-
CASSLRRTSGNLGELFF	17	TRBJ2-2	TRBV7-3	-
CASSPRGDSYEQYF	14	TRBJ2-7	TRBV19	-
CASGLVRDTEAFF	13	TRBJ1-1	TRBV12-3/TRBV12-4	-
CASKGRTANYGYTF	14	TRBJ1-2	TRBV2	-
CASKPDVLFYEQYF	14	TRBJ2-7	TRBV27	-
CAWTSGFIGYTF	12	TRBJ1-2	TRBV30	-
CASSLRGGMNTEAFF	15	TRBJ1-1	TRBV7-2	-
CASSLVPGTEQYF	13	TRBJ2-7	TRBV5-1	-
CASSSGGTETQYF	13	TRBJ2-5	TRBV7-9	-
CSGAGATSTDTQYF	14	TRBJ2-3	TRBV29-1	-
CASSLAPPGPGENYEQYF	18	TRBJ2-7	TRBV7-8	-
CATGRDKINQPQHF	14	TRBJ1-5	TRBV15	-
CASSPYQGSGTEAFF	15	TRBJ1-1	TRBV3-1	-
CASSSLDYGYTF	12	TRBJ1-2	TRBV11-1	-
CASSQYGQGGSIQYF	15	TRBJ2-4	TRBV3-1	-
CASSQQGAGKPQHF	14	TRBJ1-5	TRBV6-2/TRBV6-3	-
CASSLELVGTDTQYF	15	TRBJ2-3	TRBV5-1	-
CASSSTHWPVGVYEQYF	17	TRBJ2-7	TRBV7-2	-
CASSQDRTLADRTGELFF	18	TRBJ2-2	TRBV4-1	-
CATSRVVGTSFRNTEAFF	18	TRBJ1-1	TRBV15	once
CASSAHGGGKHSSNTGELFF	20	TRBJ2-2	TRBV19	-
CAWRGRGAEYKETQYF	16	TRBJ2-5	TRBV30	-
CSAFRGGSSNEKLFF	15	TRBJ1-4	TRBV20-1	-
CASKRGPEANVLTF	14	TRBJ2-6	TRBV12-3/TRBV12-4	-
CASSIGGSETQYF	13	TRBJ2-5	TRBV12-3/TRBV12-4	-
CATIRGPEAFF	11	TRBJ1-1	TRBV6-2/TRBV6-3	-
CASSQMGQGSYNEQFF	16	TRBJ2-1	TRBV4-2	-
CSASRGQGFGEAFF	14	TRBJ1-1	TRBV20-1	-
CSAWRADEGRQFF	13	TRBJ2-1	TRBV20-1	-
CASSSISWGEAFF	13	TRBJ1-1	TRBV7-9	-
CASSFGLAGDLGRNYEQYF	19	TRBJ2-7	TRBV5-1	-
CASSPRGEPTYEQYF	15	TRBJ2-7	TRBV5-4	-
CASSLGVFQETQYF	14	TRBJ2-5	TRBV11-1	-
CASRGPGQGFNEQYF	15	TRBJ2-7	TRBV6-2/TRBV6-3	-
CASSYSSPQETQYF	14	TRBJ2-5	TRBV6-2/TRBV6-3	-
CASSLVAWNTEAFF	14	TRBJ1-1	TRBV12-3/TRBV12-4	-
CASSLQSANYGYTF	14	TRBJ1-2	TRBV11-3	-
CASSKDRGQDGYTF	14	TRBJ1-2	TRBV7-2	-
CASSLVGTDSYGYTF	15	TRBJ1-2	TRBV7-9	-
CSADGGQVGTDTQYF	15	TRBJ2-3	TRBV20-1	-
CASSLPTSGTDTQYF	15	TRBJ2-3	TRBV7-2	-
CASSQGLGNYGYTF	14	TRBJ1-2	TRBV3-1	-
CAISDRAEAFF	11	TRBJ1-1	TRBV10-3	-